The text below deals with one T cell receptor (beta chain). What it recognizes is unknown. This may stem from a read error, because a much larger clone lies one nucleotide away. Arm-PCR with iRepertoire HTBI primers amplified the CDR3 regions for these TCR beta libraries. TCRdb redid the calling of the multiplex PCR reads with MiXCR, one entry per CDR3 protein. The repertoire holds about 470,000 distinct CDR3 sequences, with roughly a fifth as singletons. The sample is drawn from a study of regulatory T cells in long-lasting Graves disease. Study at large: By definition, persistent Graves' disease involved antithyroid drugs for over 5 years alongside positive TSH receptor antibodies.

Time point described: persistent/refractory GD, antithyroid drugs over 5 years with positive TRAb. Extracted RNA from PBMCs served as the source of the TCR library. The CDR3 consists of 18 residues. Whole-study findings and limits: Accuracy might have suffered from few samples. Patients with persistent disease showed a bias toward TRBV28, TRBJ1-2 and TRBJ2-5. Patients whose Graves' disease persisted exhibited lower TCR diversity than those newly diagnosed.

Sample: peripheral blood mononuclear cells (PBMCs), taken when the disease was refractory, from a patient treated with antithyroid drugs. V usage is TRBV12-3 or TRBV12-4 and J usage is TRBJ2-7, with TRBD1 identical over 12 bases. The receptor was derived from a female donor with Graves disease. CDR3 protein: CACSLEWFGGQGADEQYF. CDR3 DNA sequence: TGTGCCTGCAGTTTAGAGTGGTTTGGGGGACAGGGGGCTGACGAGCAGTACTTC.